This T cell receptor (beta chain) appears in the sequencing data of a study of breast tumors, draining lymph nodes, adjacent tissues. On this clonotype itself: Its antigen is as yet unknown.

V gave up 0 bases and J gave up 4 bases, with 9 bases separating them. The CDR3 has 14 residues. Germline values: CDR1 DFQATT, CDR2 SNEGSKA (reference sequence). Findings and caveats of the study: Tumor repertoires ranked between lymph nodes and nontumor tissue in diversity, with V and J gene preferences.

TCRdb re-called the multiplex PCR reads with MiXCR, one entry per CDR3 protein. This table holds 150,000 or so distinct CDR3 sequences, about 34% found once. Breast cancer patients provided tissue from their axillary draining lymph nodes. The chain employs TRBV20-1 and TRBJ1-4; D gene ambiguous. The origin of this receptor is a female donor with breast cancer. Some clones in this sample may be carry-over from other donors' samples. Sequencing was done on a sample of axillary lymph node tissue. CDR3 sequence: CSARDPRGNEKLFF. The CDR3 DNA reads TGCAGTGCTAGAGATCCACGGGGTAATGAAAAACTGTTTTTT.